This entry lists 11 T cell receptor beta chains sequenced from one sample in a study of blood T cell repertoires in COVID-19. Sequencing was performed with immunoSEQ multiplex PCR; in TCRdb, only in-frame clones are kept and a portion is missing. The profile shows 150,000 to 200,000 clones, around 82% of them singletons. Material for sequencing was peripheral blood. These receptors were taken from a middle-aged woman with COVID-19, enrolled during active disease.

The chain links TRBV5-4 to TRBJ2-3; 8 bases fit TRBD2. Germline CDR1 is SGHNT and CDR2 is YYREEE (reference sequence). The CDR3 totals 16 residues. The junction had 3 bases not matched to a gene; V was cut back by 0 bases and J by 0 bases. The CDR3 DNA is TGTGCCAGCAGCTTGGGCGGGGGGATTAGCACAGATACGCAGTATTTT. Translating it yields CASSLGGGISTDTQYF. Using reference TRBV5-4 and TRBJ2-3 for the parts outside the CDR3, the full variable domain is ETGVTQSPTHLIKTRGQQVTLRCSSQSGHNTVSWYQQALGQGPQFIFQYYREEENGRGNFPPRFSGLQFPNYSSELNVNALELDDSALYLCASSLGGGISTDTQYFGPGTRLTVL.

The V gene is TRBV4-1, the J gene TRBJ1-6; D is unresolved. The V gene's germline CDR1 is MGHRA and CDR2 YSYEKL. Deletions cut 1 base from V and 12 bases from J, with 10 bases between. The CDR3 is 13 amino acids. The chain's CDR3 is CASSQGEERPLHF. CDR3 nucleotide sequence: TGCGCCAGCAGCCAAGGGGAGGAAAGACCCCTCCACTTT.

The chain uses TRBV4-1 and TRBJ1-2; the match to TRBD1 covers 9 bases. V dropped 2 bases and J dropped 2; count of bases not matched to a gene: 3. The CDR3 is made up of 15 amino acids. Germline lookup yields CDR1 MGHRA and CDR2 YSYEKL. For the CDR3, the DNA is TGCGCCAGCAGCCAAATAGGGACAGGGAACTATGGCTACACCTTC. This codes for CASSQIGTGNYGYTF.

The chain carries TRBV5-1 and TRBJ2-5, with 7 bases that match TRBD2. The length of the CDR3 is 15 residues. Germline V gene lookup returns CDR1 SGHRS and CDR2 YFSETQ. V shed 3 bases and J 2 bases; nucleotides not matched to a gene: 7. The CDR3 spells CASSSIRDYQETQYF. CDR3 bases: TGCGCCAGCAGCTCGATCCGGGACTATCAAGAGACCCAGTACTTC.

The chain links TRBV28 to TRBJ2-7; 8 positions match TRBD2. The CDR3 spans 14 residues. CDR1 and CDR2 (germline): MDHEN, SYDVKM. With V trimmed by 8 bases and J by 0 bases, 6 bases remained unmatched. The CDR3: CASSTSEISYEQYF. The CDR3 DNA sequence: TGTGCCAGCTCGACTAGCGAAATCTCCTACGAGCAGTACTTC.

This clone came up a few times. This sequence joins TRBV7-3 and TRBJ2-6; D is unclear. V dropped 4 bases and J dropped 2 bases, with 15 bases sitting between them. Germline lookup yields CDR1 SGHTA and CDR2 FQGTGA. The CDR3 runs to 17 residues. The CDR3 here is CASSYGERGPGANVLTF. The CDR3 coding sequence is TGTGCCAGCAGCTACGGTGAGAGAGGCCCTGGGGCCAACGTCCTGACTTTC.

CDR3 coding DNA: TGTGCCAGCAGCGTAGTTTCTGACACTGAAGCTTTCTTT. Amino acid sequence: CASSVVSDTEAFF. The J gene is TRBJ1-1, the V gene TRBV9; D is ambiguous. The V end was cut by 0 bases, the J end by 3 bases, with 6 bases between. The germline CDR1 and CDR2 sequences are SGDLS and YYNGEE. There are 13 residues in the CDR3.

This chain links TRBV7-8 with TRBJ2-7; 15 bases agree with TRBD2. V trimming: 5 bases; J trimming: 6 bases; junction bases outside the gene matches: 5. The CDR3 runs 15 residues. The V gene's germline CDR1 is SGHVS and CDR2 FQNEAQ. CDR3 sequence reads: CASSNGLAGGSEQYF. CDR3 coding DNA: TGTGCCAGCAGCAATGGACTAGCGGGAGGGTCCGAGCAGTACTTC. Full variable domain (missing parts from reference TRBV7-8 and TRBJ2-7): GAGVSQSPRYKVAKRGQDVALRCDPISGHVSLFWYQQALGQGPEFLTYFQNEAQLDKSGLPSDRFFAERPEGSVSTLKIQRTQQEDSAVYLCASSNGLAGGSEQYFGPGTRLTVT.

This chain uses TRBV11-2 with TRBJ2-1; 7 nucleotides match TRBD2. The V gene end was trimmed by 5 bases and the J gene end by 0 bases; junction bases not matched to a gene: 10. From germline, CDR1 is SGHAT and CDR2 FQNNGV. This CDR3 contains 17 residues. CDR3 nucleotide sequence: TGTGCCAGCAGCCCCCGGTCACTAGCGCCCTCCTACAATGAGCAGTTCTTC. This sequence encodes CASSPRSLAPSYNEQFF.

The chain recombines TRBV5-1 with TRBJ2-1, with D perhaps matching TRBD2 (6 bases). V dropped 4 bases and J dropped 9 bases, with 17 bases sitting between them. CDR3 length equals 14 residues. In germline, CDR1 is SGHRS, CDR2 YFSETQ. The CDR3: CASSPEGWGSEQFF. The CDR3 bases are TGCGCCAGCAGCCCGGAGGGTTGGGGGAGTGAGCAGTTCTTC.

The CDR3: CASSLFSGGEKLFF. The CDR3 DNA reads as TGTGCCAGCAGTTTATTTTCTGGGGGCGAAAAACTGTTTTTT. V gene TRBV27 combines with J gene TRBJ1-4, with D maybe TRBD1 (6 bases). Germline V lookup: CDR1 MNHEY, CDR2 SMNVEV (reference sequence). CDR3 length equals 14 residues. V lost 1 base to trimming and J lost 8 bases, with 11 bases between them.